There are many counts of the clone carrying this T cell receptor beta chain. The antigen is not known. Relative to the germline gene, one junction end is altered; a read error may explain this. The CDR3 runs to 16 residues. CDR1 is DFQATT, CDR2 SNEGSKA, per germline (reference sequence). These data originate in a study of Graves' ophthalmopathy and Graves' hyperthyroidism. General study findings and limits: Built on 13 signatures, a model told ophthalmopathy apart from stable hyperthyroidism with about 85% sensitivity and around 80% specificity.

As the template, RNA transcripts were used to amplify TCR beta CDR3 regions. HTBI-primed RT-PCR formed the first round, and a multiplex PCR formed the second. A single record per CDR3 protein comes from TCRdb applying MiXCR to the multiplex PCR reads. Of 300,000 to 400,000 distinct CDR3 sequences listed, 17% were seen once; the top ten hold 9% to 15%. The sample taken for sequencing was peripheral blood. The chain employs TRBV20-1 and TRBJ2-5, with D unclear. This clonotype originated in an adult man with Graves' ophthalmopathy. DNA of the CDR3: TGCAGTGCTACCTCGTTGGAGCCAGTCTACCAAGAGGCCCAGTACTTC. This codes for CSATSLEPVYQEAQYF.